This T cell receptor beta chain came from a study of shared clonotypes between healthy human individuals. Looked up from germline, CDR1 is WSHSY and CDR2 is SAAADI. Unmatched junction bases numbered 2, after V lost 0 bases and J lost 6 bases. The CDR3 sequence is 15 residues long. TCRdb's copy holds only in-frame clones and misses some; the assay was immunoSEQ multiplex PCR. Of about 380,000 clones listed, around 96% are singletons. Sample: memory CD8+ T cells sorted from blood. The subset denotes: CD45RO+ cells pooled with CCR7-negative TemRA cells. The clonotype comes from a man aged 30-40 years in good health. The chain carries TRBV10-2 and TRBJ1-4; 9 bases are shared with TRBD1. This CDR3 is CASSESRDRDEKLFF. DNA for the CDR3: TGCGCCAGCAGTGAGTCGCGGGACAGGGATGAAAAACTGTTTTTT.